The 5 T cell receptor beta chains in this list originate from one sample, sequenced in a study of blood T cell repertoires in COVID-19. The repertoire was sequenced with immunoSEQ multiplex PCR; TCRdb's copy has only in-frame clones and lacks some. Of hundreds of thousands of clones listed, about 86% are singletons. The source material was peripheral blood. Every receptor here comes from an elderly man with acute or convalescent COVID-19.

CDR3 in amino acids: CASSSTQTGGAETQYF. The CDR3, as DNA: TGCGCCAGCAGCTCAACCCAGACAGGGGGGGCAGAGACCCAGTACTTC. J is TRBJ2-5 and V is TRBV5-1; 9 bases match TRBD1. After removal of 3 bases from V and 4 bases from J, the junction contained 10 bases not matched to a gene. Germline values: CDR1 SGHRS, CDR2 YFSETQ. This CDR3 region has 16 residues. Complete variable domain (other parts from reference TRBV5-1 and TRBJ2-5): KAGVTQTPRYLIKTRGQQVTLSCSPISGHRSVSWYQQTPGQGLQFLFEYFSETQRNKGNFPGRFSGRQFSNSRSEMNVSTLELGDSALYLCASSSTQTGGAETQYFGPGTRLLVL.

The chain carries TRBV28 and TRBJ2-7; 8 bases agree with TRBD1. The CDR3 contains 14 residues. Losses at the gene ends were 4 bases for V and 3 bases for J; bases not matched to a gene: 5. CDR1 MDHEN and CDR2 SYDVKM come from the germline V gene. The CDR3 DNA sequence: TGTGCCAGCAGTTCTCCGGGACAGGTCTACGAGCAGTACTTC. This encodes CASSSPGQVYEQYF.

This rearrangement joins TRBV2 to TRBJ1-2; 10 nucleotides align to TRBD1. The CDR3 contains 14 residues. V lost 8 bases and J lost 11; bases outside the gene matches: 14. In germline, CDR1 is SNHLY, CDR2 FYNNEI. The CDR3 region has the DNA TGTGCCAGCCTCTTCGGACAGGGGGTCAAGGTATACACCTTC. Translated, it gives CASLFGQGVKVYTF.

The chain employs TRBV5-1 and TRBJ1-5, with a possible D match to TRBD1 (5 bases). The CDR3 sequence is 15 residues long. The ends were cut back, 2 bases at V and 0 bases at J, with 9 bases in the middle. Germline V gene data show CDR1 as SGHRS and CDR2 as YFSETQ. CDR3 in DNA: TGCGCCAGCAGCTTAGGGGTCTTTAGCAATCAGCCCCAGCATTTT. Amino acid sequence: CASSLGVFSNQPQHF.

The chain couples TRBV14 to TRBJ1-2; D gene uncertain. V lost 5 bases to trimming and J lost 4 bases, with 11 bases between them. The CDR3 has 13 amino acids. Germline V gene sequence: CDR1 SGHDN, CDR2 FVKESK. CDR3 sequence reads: CASSSSEGYGYTF. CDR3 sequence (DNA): TGTGCCAGCAGCTCCTCTGAGGGCTATGGCTACACCTTC.